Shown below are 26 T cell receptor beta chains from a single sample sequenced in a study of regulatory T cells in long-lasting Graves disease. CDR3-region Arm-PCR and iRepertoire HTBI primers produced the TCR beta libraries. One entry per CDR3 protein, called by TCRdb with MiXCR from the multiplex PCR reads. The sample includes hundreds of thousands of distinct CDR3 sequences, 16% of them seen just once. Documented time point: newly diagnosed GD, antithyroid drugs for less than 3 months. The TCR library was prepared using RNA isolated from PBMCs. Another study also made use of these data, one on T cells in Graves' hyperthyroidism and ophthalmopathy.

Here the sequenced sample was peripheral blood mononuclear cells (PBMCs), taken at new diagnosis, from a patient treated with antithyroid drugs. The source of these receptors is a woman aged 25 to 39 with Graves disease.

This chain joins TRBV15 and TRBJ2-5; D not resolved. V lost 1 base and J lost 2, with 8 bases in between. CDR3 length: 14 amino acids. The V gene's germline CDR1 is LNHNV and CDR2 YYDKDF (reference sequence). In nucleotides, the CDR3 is TGTGCCACCAGCAGAGGGGCGCGACAAGAGACCCAGTACTTC. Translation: CATSRGARQETQYF. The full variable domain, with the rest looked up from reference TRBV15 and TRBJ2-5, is DAMVIQNPRYQVTQFGKPVTLSCSQTLNHNVMYWYQQKSSQAPKLLFHYYDKDFNNEADTPDNFQSRRPNTSFCFLDIRSPGLGDTAMYLCATSRGARQETQYFGPGTRLLVL.

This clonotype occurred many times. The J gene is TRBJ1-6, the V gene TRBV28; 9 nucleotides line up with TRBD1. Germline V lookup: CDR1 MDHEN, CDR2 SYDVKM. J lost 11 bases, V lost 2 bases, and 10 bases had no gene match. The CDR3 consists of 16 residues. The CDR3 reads CASSLVPGTGLPPLHF. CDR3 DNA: TGTGCCAGCAGTTTAGTCCCAGGGACAGGGCTTCCACCCCTCCACTTT.

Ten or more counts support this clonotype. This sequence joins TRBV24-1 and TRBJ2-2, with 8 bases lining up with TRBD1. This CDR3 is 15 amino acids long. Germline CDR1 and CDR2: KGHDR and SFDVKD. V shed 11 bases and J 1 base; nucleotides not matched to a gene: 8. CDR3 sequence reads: CASDSGQGNTGELFF. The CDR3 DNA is TGTGCCAGCGACTCTGGACAGGGGAACACCGGGGAGCTGTTTTTT.

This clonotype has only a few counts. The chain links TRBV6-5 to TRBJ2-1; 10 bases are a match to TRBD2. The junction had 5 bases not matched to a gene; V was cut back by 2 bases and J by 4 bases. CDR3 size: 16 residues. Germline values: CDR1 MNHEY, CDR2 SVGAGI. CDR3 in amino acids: CASSYRGTSVYNEQFF. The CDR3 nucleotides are TGTGCCAGCAGTTACCGCGGGACTAGCGTATACAATGAGCAGTTCTTC.

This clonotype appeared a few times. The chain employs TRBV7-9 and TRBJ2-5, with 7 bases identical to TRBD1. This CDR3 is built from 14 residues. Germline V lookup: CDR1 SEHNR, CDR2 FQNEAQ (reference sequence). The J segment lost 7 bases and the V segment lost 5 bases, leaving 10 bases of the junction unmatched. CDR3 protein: CASSPVVGGRTQYF. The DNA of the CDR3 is TGTGCCAGCAGCCCAGTAGTAGGGGGCCGGACCCAGTACTTC.

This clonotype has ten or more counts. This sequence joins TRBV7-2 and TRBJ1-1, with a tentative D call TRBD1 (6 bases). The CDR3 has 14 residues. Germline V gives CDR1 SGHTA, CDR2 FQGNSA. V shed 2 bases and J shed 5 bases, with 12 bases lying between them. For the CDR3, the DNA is TGTGCCAGCAGCTTAAGCGGGACACAAACTGAAGCTTTCTTT. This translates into CASSLSGTQTEAFF.

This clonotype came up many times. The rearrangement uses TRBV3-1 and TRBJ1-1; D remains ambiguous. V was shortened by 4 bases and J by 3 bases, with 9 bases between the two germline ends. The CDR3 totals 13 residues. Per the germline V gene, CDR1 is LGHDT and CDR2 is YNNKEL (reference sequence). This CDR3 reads CASSPFLDTEAFF. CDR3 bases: TGTGCCAGCAGCCCATTCCTGGACACTGAAGCTTTCTTT.

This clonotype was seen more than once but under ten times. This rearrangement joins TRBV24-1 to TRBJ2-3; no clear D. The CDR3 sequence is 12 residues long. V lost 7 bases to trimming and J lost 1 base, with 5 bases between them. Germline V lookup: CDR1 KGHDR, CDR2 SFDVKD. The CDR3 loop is CATRDGTDTQYF. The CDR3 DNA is TGTGCCACCAGGGATGGCACAGATACGCAGTATTTT.

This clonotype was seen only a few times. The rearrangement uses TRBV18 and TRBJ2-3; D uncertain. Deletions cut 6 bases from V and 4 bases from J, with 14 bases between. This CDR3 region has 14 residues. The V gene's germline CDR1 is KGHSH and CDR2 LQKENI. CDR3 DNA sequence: TGTGCCAGCTCCCTTATTATGAGTTCAGATACGCAGTATTTT. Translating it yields CASSLIMSSDTQYF.

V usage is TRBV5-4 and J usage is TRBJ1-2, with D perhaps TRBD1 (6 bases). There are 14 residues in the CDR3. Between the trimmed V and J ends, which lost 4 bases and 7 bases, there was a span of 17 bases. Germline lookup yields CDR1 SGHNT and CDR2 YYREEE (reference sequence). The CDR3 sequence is CASSHRDILTGYTF. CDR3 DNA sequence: TGTGCCAGCAGCCACCGGGACATACTGACTGGCTACACCTTC.

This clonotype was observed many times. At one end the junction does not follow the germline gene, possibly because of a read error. CDR3 DNA sequence: TGCAGCGCCACGGGCGGTACACTGAACGCTTTC. This sequence encodes CSATGGTLNAF. The chain carries TRBV20-1 and TRBJ2-7; D remains unclear. CDR3 length equals 11 residues. Germline-derived CDR1 and CDR2 are DFQATT and SNEGSKA (reference sequence).

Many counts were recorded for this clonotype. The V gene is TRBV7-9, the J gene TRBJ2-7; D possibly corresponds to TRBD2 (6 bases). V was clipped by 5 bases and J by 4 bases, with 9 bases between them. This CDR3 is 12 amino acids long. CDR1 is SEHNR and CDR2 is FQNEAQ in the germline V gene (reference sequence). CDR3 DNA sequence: TGTGCCAGCAGCCGACTAGATTACGAGCAGTACTTC. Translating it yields CASSRLDYEQYF.

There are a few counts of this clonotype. The CDR3 loop reads CATSSNPDTGELFF. For the CDR3, the DNA is TGTGCCACCAGTTCCAACCCAGACACCGGGGAGCTGTTTTTT. This rearrangement joins TRBV24-1 to TRBJ2-2; the D is unclear. Germline V CDR1 and CDR2: KGHDR, SFDVKD. Deletions cut 6 bases from V and 3 bases from J, with 10 bases between. The CDR3 length is 14 residues.

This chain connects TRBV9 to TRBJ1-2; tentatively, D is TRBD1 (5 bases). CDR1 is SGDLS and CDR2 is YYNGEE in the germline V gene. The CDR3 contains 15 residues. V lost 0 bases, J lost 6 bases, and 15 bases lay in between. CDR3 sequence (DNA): TGTGCCAGCAGCGTAGCTTTCCAGGGAATGAATGGCTACACCTTC. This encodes CASSVAFQGMNGYTF. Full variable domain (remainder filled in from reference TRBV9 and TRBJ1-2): DSGVTQTPKHLITATGQRVTLRCSPRSGDLSVYWYQQSLDQGLQFLIQYYNGEERAKGNILERFSAQQFPDLHSELNLSSLELGDSALYFCASSVAFQGMNGYTFGSGTRLTVV.

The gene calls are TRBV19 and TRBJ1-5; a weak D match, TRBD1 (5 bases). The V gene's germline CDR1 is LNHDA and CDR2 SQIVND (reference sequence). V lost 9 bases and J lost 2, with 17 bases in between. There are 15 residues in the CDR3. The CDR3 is CASLTVKGGNQPQHF. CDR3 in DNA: TGTGCCAGCTTGACAGTTAAGGGTGGCAATCAGCCCCAGCATTTT.

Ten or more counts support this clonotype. The CDR3 here is CAISVGGSAYEQYF. Written as DNA, the CDR3 is TGTGCCATCAGTGTAGGAGGGTCTGCCTACGAGCAGTACTTC. The chain combines TRBV10-3 with TRBJ2-7; tentative D call: TRBD2 (6 bases). This CDR3 contains 14 residues. Trimming took off 4 bases at V and 2 bases at J, with 12 bases between the two ends. CDR1 is ENHRY and CDR2 is SYGVKD in the germline V gene.

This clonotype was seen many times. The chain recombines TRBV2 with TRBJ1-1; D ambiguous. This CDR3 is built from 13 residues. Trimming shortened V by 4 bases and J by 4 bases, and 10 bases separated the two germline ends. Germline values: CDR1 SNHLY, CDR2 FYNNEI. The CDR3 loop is CASSGPDGTEAFF. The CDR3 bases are TGTGCCAGCAGTGGTCCGGATGGCACTGAAGCTTTCTTT. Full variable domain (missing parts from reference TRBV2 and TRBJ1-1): EPEVTQTPSHQVTQMGQEVILRCVPISNHLYFYWYRQILGQKVEFLVSFYNNEISEKSEIFDDQFSVERPDGSNFTLKIRSTKLEDSAMYFCASSGPDGTEAFFGQGTRLTVV.

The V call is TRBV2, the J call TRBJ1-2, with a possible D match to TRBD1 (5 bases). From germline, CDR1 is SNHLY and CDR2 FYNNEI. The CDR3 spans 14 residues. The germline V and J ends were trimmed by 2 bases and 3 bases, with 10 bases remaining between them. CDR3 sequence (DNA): TGTGCCAGCAGTGAACGGGGGGTGGACTATGGCTACACCTTC. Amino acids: CASSERGVDYGYTF.

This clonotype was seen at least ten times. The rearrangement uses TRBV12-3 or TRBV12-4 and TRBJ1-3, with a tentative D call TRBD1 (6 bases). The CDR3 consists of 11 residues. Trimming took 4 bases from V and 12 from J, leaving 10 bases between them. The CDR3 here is CASSSRTDIYF. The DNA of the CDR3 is TGTGCCAGCAGTTCGAGGACAGACATATATTTT.

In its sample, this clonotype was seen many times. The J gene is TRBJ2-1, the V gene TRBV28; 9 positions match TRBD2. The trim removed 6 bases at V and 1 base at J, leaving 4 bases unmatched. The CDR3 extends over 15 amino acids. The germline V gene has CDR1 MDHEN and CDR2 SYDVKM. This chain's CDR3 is CASRSGRISYNEQFF. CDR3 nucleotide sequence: TGTGCCAGCAGGAGCGGGAGGATATCCTACAATGAGCAGTTCTTC.

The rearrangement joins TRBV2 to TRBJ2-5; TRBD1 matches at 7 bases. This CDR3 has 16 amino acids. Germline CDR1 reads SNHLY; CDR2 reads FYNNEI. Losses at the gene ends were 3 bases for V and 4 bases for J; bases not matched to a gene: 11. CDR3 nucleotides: TGTGCCAGCAGTGATGAAGGGGGCAGTGGGGGAGAGACCCAGTACTTC. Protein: CASSDEGGSGGETQYF.

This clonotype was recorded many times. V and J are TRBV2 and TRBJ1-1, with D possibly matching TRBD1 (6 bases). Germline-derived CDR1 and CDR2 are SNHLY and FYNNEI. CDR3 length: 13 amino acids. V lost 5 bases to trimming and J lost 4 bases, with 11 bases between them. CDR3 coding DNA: TGTGCCAGCAGTAAGGACAGAAGCACTGAAGCTTTCTTT. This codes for CASSKDRSTEAFF.

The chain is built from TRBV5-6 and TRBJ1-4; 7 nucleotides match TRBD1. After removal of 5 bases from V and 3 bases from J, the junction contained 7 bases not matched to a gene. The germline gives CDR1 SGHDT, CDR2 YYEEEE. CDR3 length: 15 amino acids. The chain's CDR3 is CASRGRGTANEKLFF. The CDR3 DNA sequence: TGTGCCAGCAGAGGCAGGGGGACCGCTAATGAAAAACTGTTTTTT.

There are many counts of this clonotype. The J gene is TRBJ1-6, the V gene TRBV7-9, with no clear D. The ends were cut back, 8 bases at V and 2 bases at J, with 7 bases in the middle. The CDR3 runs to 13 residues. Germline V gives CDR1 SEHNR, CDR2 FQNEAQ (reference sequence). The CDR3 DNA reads TGTGCCAGCGGGGAGGCCTATAATTCACCCCTCCACTTT. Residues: CASGEAYNSPLHF.

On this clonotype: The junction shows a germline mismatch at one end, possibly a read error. CDR3 region: CTSSFWGGRSGNTIYF. The CDR3, as DNA: TGTACCAGCAGCTTTTGGGGGGGTCGCTCTGGAAACACCATATATTTT. The V call is TRBV7-9, the J call TRBJ1-3; D perhaps matches TRBD1 (5 bases). The CDR3 totals 16 residues. Germline-derived CDR1 and CDR2 are SEHNR and FQNEAQ (reference sequence).

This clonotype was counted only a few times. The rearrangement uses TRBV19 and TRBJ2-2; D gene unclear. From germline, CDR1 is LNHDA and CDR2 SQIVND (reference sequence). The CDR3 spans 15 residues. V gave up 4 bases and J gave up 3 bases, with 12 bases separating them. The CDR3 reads CASSRLSQDTGELFF. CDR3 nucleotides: TGTGCCAGTAGTAGGTTATCCCAGGACACCGGGGAGCTGTTTTTT.